These 10 T cell receptor beta chains were all obtained from the same sample, sequenced in a study of PD-1 blockade in classical Hodgkin lymphoma. All patients relapsed after autologous stem cell transplantation, and brentuximab vedotin exposure varied. Measured with immunoSEQ multiplex PCR; TCRdb has only the in-frame clones, and not every one. The sample lists more than 25,000 clones; about 81% were seen once. Sequencing used peripheral blood mononuclear cells (PBMCs), obtained before the second cycle of nivolumab. The source of these receptors is a human donor with classical Hodgkin lymphoma.

This clone was observed a few times. This chain links TRBV1 with TRBJ1-1; the table calls TRBD1, which could not be checked here. TRBV1 is assigned pseudogene status. The CDR3 has 12 amino acids. This chain's CDR3 is CTSSYGQVEAFF. The CDR3 nucleotides read TGCACCAGCAGCTACGGACAGGTTGAAGCTTTCTTT.

The CDR3, as DNA: TGTGCCAGCAGCTTGGATGGGTATAGCAATCAGCCCCAGCATTTT. Its protein product is CASSLDGYSNQPQHF. The chain employs TRBV9 and TRBJ1-5; D not resolved. CDR1 SGDLS and CDR2 YYNGEE come from the germline V gene. This CDR3 spans 15 amino acids. V was clipped by 4 bases and J by 0 bases, with 11 bases between them.

This clone rates as medium-sized. The CDR3 sequence is CASSWGQAPETQYF. Written as DNA, the CDR3 is TGTGCCAGCAGCTGGGGGCAGGCCCCGGAGACCCAGTACTTC. The V call is TRBV9, the J call TRBJ2-5; tentative D call: TRBD1 (6 bases). The CDR3 contains 14 residues. Germline values: CDR1 SGDLS, CDR2 YYNGEE. V gave up 4 bases and J gave up 5 bases, with 15 bases separating them.

This clone was counted only a few times. The chain carries TRBV6-6 and TRBJ1-6, with D maybe TRBD1 (6 bases). V lost 7 bases, J lost 3 bases, and 16 bases lay in between. The CDR3 consists of 16 residues. Germline V lookup: CDR1 MNHNY, CDR2 SVGAGI (reference sequence). The CDR3 loop is CASTGGGALYNSPLHF. Written as DNA, the CDR3 is TGTGCCAGCACCGGAGGGGGGGCCCTCTATAATTCACCCCTCCACTTT.

Written as DNA, the CDR3 is TGTGCCAGCAGCTTGAGGAGGGGGCAGGAGACCCAGTACTTC. Amino acid sequence: CASSLRRGQETQYF. The chain links TRBV5-5 to TRBJ2-5; maybe TRBD1 (7 bases). Germline V gene data show CDR1 as SGHKS and CDR2 as YYEKEE (reference sequence). Trimming cost V 1 base and J 5 bases, with 12 bases left between them. The CDR3 runs 14 residues.

The genes are TRBV6-5 and TRBJ1-4; 9 nucleotides align to TRBD1. The CDR3 runs to 15 residues. Looked up from germline, CDR1 is MNHEY and CDR2 is SVGAGI. The V and J ends lost 5 bases and 10 bases, in that order; junction bases with no gene match: 11. CDR3 protein: CASSPGTGREGKLFF. The CDR3 DNA reads as TGTGCCAGCAGTCCCGGGACAGGGCGTGAGGGAAAACTGTTTTTT.

This clone occurred a few times. The gene calls are TRBV7-8 and TRBJ2-7; no clear D gene. The CDR3 totals 14 residues. Germline CDR1 is SGHVS and CDR2 is FQNEAQ. Trimming removed 3 bases from V and 2 bases from J, with 11 bases in between. The CDR3 loop is CASSFLTVTYEQYF. Written as DNA, the CDR3 is TGTGCCAGCAGCTTTTTAACAGTAACCTACGAGCAGTACTTC.

The chain couples TRBV2 to TRBJ2-7, with a tentative D call TRBD1 (5 bases). This CDR3 spans 20 amino acids. The V gene's germline CDR1 is SNHLY and CDR2 FYNNEI. V lost 0 bases and J 6 bases, leaving 30 bases between the germline ends. CDR3 nucleotide sequence: TGTGCCAGCAGTGAAGCGAGGCTTAGAAGGGGCAGCTCCGCAACAGCCGAGCAGTACTTC. Its translation is CASSEARLRRGSSATAEQYF.

The chain uses TRBV28 and TRBJ1-5, with D possibly TRBD1 on 6 matching bases. Looked up from germline, CDR1 is MDHEN and CDR2 is SYDVKM. The V and J ends lost 4 bases and 10 bases respectively, with 20 bases between them. This CDR3 region has 15 residues. Here the CDR3 reads CASSSPGAGSSPQHF. The CDR3 nucleotides read TGTGCCAGCAGTTCGCCAGGGGCTGGTTCATCCCCCCAGCATTTT.

The chain is built from TRBV5-6 and TRBJ1-2; no clear D. Germline V gene data show CDR1 as SGHDT and CDR2 as YYEEEE. The CDR3 is 11 amino acids. V lost 1 base, J lost 5 bases, and 3 bases lay in between. The CDR3 sequence: CASSLRYGYTF. The CDR3 DNA is TGTGCCAGCAGCTTGAGGTATGGCTACACCTTC.